The subject of this entry is one T cell receptor beta chain. Its target is unknown. This sample stems from a study of PD-1 blockade in classical Hodgkin lymphoma. The time point here: cycle 4 day 1 (C4D1), after 5 to 7 weeks of nivolumab. Every single patient, without exception, relapsed after autologous stem cell transplantation, and brentuximab vedotin exposure varied. Study conclusions and caveats: Underlying causes for the observed repertoire differences were not defined, possibly disease activity or prior therapy. Complete responders had baseline diversity similar to newly diagnosed patients.

There are 15 residues in the CDR3. CDR1 is MNHEY and CDR2 is SVGAGI in the germline V gene. The V and J ends lost 1 base and 6 bases respectively, with 14 bases between them. TCRdb's table, derived via immunoSEQ multiplex PCR, lists solely in-frame clones and lacks some. Of 50,000 or so clones in the sample, around 87% were seen once. This material consisted of peripheral blood mononuclear cells (PBMCs), taken before the fourth cycle of nivolumab. This chain uses TRBV6-5 with TRBJ2-3; D may match TRBD1 or TRBD2 (5 bases each). This receptor was taken from a human donor with classical Hodgkin lymphoma. As DNA, the CDR3 is TGTGCCAGCAGTTACTTCCGCGAGGGGTCTGATACGCAGTATTTT. Its protein is CASSYFREGSDTQYF.